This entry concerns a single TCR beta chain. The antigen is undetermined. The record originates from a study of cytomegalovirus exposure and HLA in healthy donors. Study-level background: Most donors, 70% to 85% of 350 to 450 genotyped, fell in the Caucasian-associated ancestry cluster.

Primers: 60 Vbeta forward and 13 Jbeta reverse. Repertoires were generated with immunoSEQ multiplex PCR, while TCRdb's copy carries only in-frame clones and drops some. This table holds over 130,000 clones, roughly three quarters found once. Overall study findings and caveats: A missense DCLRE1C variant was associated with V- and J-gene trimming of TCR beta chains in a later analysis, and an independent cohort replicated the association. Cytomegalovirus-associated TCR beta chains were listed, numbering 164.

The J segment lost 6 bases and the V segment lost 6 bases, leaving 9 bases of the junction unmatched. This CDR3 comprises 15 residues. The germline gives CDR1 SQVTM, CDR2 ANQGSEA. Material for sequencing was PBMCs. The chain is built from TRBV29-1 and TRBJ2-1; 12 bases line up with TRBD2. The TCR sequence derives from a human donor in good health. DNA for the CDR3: TGCAGCGTCGCTAAGACTAGCGGGAGTCCCAATGAGCAGTTCTTC. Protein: CSVAKTSGSPNEQFF.